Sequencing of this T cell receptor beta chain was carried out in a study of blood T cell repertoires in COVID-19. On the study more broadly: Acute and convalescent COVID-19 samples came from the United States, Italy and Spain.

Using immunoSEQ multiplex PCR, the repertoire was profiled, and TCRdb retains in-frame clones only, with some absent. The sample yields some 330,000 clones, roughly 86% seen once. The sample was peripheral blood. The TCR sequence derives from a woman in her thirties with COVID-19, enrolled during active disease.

The chain's CDR3 is CASDFTDTQYF. The CDR3 DNA sequence: TGTGCCAGCGACTTCACAGATACGCAGTATTTT. The J gene is TRBJ2-3, the V gene TRBV2; D unclear. Per the germline V gene, CDR1 is SNHLY and CDR2 is FYNNEI. Trimming stripped 8 bases from V and 2 bases from J, with 5 bases between. This CDR3 contains 11 residues.